This T cell receptor beta chain was documented in a study of radiation and T cells in renal cell carcinoma. Time point described: blood 2 weeks post-SBRT. Described treatment: 15 Gy SBRT to primary tumor, nephrectomy 4 weeks later. Deletions cut 3 bases from V and 9 bases from J, with 10 bases between. CDR3 length: 12 residues. Germline V gene data show CDR1 as SGDLS and CDR2 as YYNGEE. Study results and limitations: Baseline intratumoral clonotype presence is unknown without pretreatment biopsies.

The data were produced by immunoSEQ multiplex PCR, yet TCRdb's version contains in-frame clones alone and is incomplete. The data show tens of thousands of clones, with roughly four fifths seen just once and approximately 7% held by the top ten. Regarding this clone: No antigen is known for it.

Sequenced here: blood, sampled from a patient whose treatment included radiotherapy and nephrectomy. The rearrangement links TRBV9 to TRBJ1-5; D remains unclear. The TCR originated in a man aged 60-69 years with renal cell carcinoma. The CDR3 DNA is TGTGCCAGCAGCGGGACGACGGGGCCCCAGCATTTT. Translated, it gives CASSGTTGPQHF.